This entry is about one T cell receptor (beta chain). Its specificity is not known. Germline values: CDR1 SGHVS, CDR2 FQNEAQ. The CDR3 totals 17 residues. V lost 5 bases and J lost 2; bases outside the gene matches: 9. Method: immunoSEQ multiplex PCR; TCRdb's copy keeps in-frame clones and lacks some. The table records 20,000 to 30,000 clones, over 65% of them present only once. The entry originates in a study of graft-versus-host responses after intestinal transplantation. Study background: Uniformly, recipients were administered anti-thymocyte globulin induction with subsequent tacrolimus and steroids for around three years.

Findings and caveats of the study: Allograft clonal ratios (graft-versus-host to host-versus-graft) were high in patients who had graft-donor T cell macrochimerism. GvH clones occurred in recipient marrow; some first appeared in ileum or blood.

This sample comprised PBMCs, obtained about 27 days after intestinal transplant. This sequence was found in a human patient who received an intestinal transplant, so some T cells may come from the graft donor. The J gene is TRBJ2-1, the V gene TRBV7-8, with TRBD2 matching 10 bases. CDR3 in DNA: TGTGCCAGCAGCCCCTCAGGACTAGCGGAGACCTACAATGAGCAGTTCTTC. Protein sequence: CASSPSGLAETYNEQFF.